These T cell receptor beta chains were read from a single sample in a study of T-cell reconstitution after alpha-beta-depleted transplantation in children. TCRdb reanalysed the PCR reads using MiXCR and keeps one entry per CDR3 protein. The sample carries roughly 200,000 distinct CDR3 sequences, around 8.4% recorded once. Sequences were derived from PBMCs, mostly from graft donor cells, sampled 360 days after TCRalphabeta/CD19-depleted stem cell transplant. The receptors stem from a male patient between 2 and 15 years old who had a stem cell transplant for acute myeloid leukemia, so the T cells may come from the graft donor. CDR3s include the opening cysteine and the closing phenylalanine or tryptophan. The D gene is left open where the match is weak. Size is stated for part of the rows, as once, few or many counts, or as a class when the clone is expanded.

size: many
J: TRBJ1-2
V: TRBV7-8
D: TRBD1
DNA: TGTGCCAGCAGCACCACCCGACAGGGAAAATTAGGCTACACCTTC
CDR3: CASSTTRQGKLGYTF

size: few
J: TRBJ1-5
V: TRBV12-3/TRBV12-4
D: TRBD1
DNA: TGTGCCAGCACCGGACAGGACAATCAGCCCCAGCATTTT
CDR3: CASTGQDNQPQHF

size: many
J: TRBJ2-3
V: TRBV29-1
D: -
DNA: TGCAGCGTTGAATTGGCCCCGGGAAGCACAGATACGCAGTATTTT
CDR3: CSVELAPGSTDTQYF

size: -
J: TRBJ2-3
V: TRBV10-1
D: -
DNA: TGCGCCATCAGTGAGTCGGGGACCGCCAGCACAGATACGCAGTATTTT
CDR3: CAISESGTASTDTQYF

size: many
J: TRBJ2-3
V: TRBV20-1
D: -
DNA: TGCAGTGCTAGTGTGGAACCGGCGGGAGATACGCAGTATTTT
CDR3: CSASVEPAGDTQYF

size: few
J: TRBJ2-1
V: TRBV11-2
D: TRBD2
DNA: TGTGCCAGCAGCTCTCGGACTAGCGGGAAGGGCCTTAGCAATGAGCAGTTCTTC
CDR3: CASSSRTSGKGLSNEQFF

size: -
J: TRBJ2-1
V: TRBV27
D: -
DNA: TGTGCCAGCAGTTTAAGGTGGGGGGCCCTACACAATGAGCAGTTCTTC
CDR3: CASSLRWGALHNEQFF

size: many
J: TRBJ2-1
V: TRBV5-1
D: -
DNA: TGCGCCAGCAGCTTGGAAGGGGGGTCTAATGAGCAGTTCTTC
CDR3: CASSLEGGSNEQFF

size: -
J: TRBJ2-2
V: TRBV20-1
D: -
DNA: TGCAGTGCTAGGAGAGCTAGTATTGGGGTCGGGGAGCTGTTTTTT
CDR3: CSARRASIGVGELFF

size: -
J: TRBJ2-7
V: TRBV19
D: -
DNA: TGTGCCAGTACCGCCGGCGGTTCCCTTTCCTACGAGCAGTACTTC
CDR3: CASTAGGSLSYEQYF

size: -
J: TRBJ2-1
V: TRBV20-1
D: TRBD2
DNA: TGCAGTGCCTCGGGACTAGCGGTGATCAATGAGCAGTTCTTC
CDR3: CSASGLAVINEQFF

size: few
J: TRBJ2-7
V: TRBV5-6
D: -
DNA: TGTGCCAGCAGCTTGGGACTAACTACCTACGAGCAGTACTTC
CDR3: CASSLGLTTYEQYF

size: many
J: TRBJ1-3
V: TRBV12-3/TRBV12-4
D: TRBD1
DNA: TGTGCCAGCAGTTTCGACAGGGGCTCTGGAAACACCATATATTTT
CDR3: CASSFDRGSGNTIYF

size: many
J: TRBJ1-2
V: TRBV12-3/TRBV12-4
D: -
DNA: TGTGCCAGCAGCCCTCTTAAAACCTACGGCTACACCTTC
CDR3: CASSPLKTYGYTF

size: -
J: TRBJ2-2
V: TRBV10-3
D: TRBD1
DNA: TGTGCCATCAGTGGGCAGGGGGTGGGATCGAACACCGGGGAGCTGTTTTTT
CDR3: CAISGQGVGSNTGELFF

size: -
J: TRBJ1-1
V: TRBV29-1
D: TRBD1
DNA: TGCAGCGTTGAAGGGAGGACAGGGGGCAACACTGAAGCTTTCTTT
CDR3: CSVEGRTGGNTEAFF

size: few
J: TRBJ2-5
V: TRBV4-1
D: TRBD2
DNA: TGCGCCAGCAGCCTGACTAGCGGGGACCAAGAGACCCAGTACTTC
CDR3: CASSLTSGDQETQYF

size: few
J: TRBJ2-7
V: TRBV12-3/TRBV12-4
D: TRBD2
DNA: TGTGCCAGCAGTTTAGCGGGACTAGCGGGACGCTACGAGCAGTACTTC
CDR3: CASSLAGLAGRYEQYF

size: -
J: TRBJ1-1
V: TRBV11-2
D: -
DNA: TGTGCCAGCAGCCCTTCCGTTCGAACTGAAGCTTTCTTT
CDR3: CASSPSVRTEAFF

size: -
J: TRBJ1-1
V: TRBV7-8
D: -
DNA: TGTGCCAGCAGCTTAGAGCGGGCTGCCACTGAAGCTTTCTTT
CDR3: CASSLERAATEAFF

size: few
J: TRBJ2-5
V: TRBV6-5
D: TRBD1
DNA: TGTGCCAGCAGTTACACGGACAGGGGAAGAGAGACCCAGTACTTC
CDR3: CASSYTDRGRETQYF

size: few
J: TRBJ2-7
V: TRBV7-9
D: TRBD2
DNA: TGTGCCAGCAGTTTTAGCGGGAGACCCTACTACGAGCAGTACTTC
CDR3: CASSFSGRPYYEQYF

size: -
J: TRBJ1-5
V: TRBV12-3/TRBV12-4
D: -
DNA: TGTGCCAGTACAGGACTCAATCAGCCCCAGCATTTT
CDR3: CASTGLNQPQHF